This is a list of T cell receptor beta chains from one sample in a study of blood T cell repertoires in COVID-19. Some clones are missing from TCRdb's copy, which holds only in-frame ones; the method was immunoSEQ multiplex PCR. The sample holds roughly 330,000 clones; around 90% are singletons and the top ten take about 6%. The sequenced material came from peripheral blood. These receptors originate from a man aged 18 to 29 who had recovered from COVID-19. Each CDR3 is given without its conserved first and last residue. The D gene is left open where the match is weak.

j_call	cdr3_length	d_call	v_call	cdr3_aa
TRBJ1-6	12	TRBD1	TRBV7-9	ASSTTGDNSPLH
TRBJ2-1	12	-	TRBV5-1	ASSLGPTNDEQF
TRBJ2-7	16	TRBD1	TRBV7-2	ASRETGTGDPEIYEQY
TRBJ2-2	16	TRBD2	TRBV10-3	AISAWGLAGSNTGELF
TRBJ1-4	15	TRBD1	TRBV7-6	ASSLRGRGEANEKLF
TRBJ2-5	11	-	TRBV27	ASSLSVEKTQY
TRBJ1-3	11	-	TRBV5-8	ASSLWARNTIY
TRBJ2-1	12	TRBD2	TRBV3-1/TRBV3-2	ASSQGLAGSPQF
TRBJ2-5	11	-	TRBV30	AWTRDYQETQY
TRBJ1-2	14	TRBD1	TRBV18	ASSPATGQGTYGYT
TRBJ1-2	12	TRBD1	TRBV7-2	ASSLVDRGYGYT
TRBJ1-4	15	-	TRBV19	ASGGEMGRTLDEKLF
TRBJ2-7	13	TRBD1	TRBV2	ASTLRDRVLDEQY
TRBJ1-2	10	-	TRBV5-6	ASSFGDDGYT
TRBJ2-7	14	TRBD2	TRBV14	ASSQDWAGGAYEQY
TRBJ2-2	13	TRBD1	TRBV7-9	ASSPGQENTGELF
TRBJ1-6	11	-	TRBV19	ASRGTNNSPLH
TRBJ1-2	12	TRBD1	TRBV2	ASRPDRGISGYT
TRBJ1-3	14	TRBD1	TRBV2	ASSGDRADAGNTIY
TRBJ1-2	16	-	TRBV4-1	ASSQEAFGPLTNYGYT
TRBJ2-7	12	TRBD1	TRBV10-3	AISGAGGLDEQY
TRBJ2-7	15	TRBD2	TRBV7-8	ASSLSAETSGPYEQY
TRBJ2-1	14	TRBD2	TRBV18	ASSTGLAGTKNEQF
TRBJ2-7	12	-	TRBV5-1	ASSLQGESYEQY
TRBJ1-1	11	-	TRBV3-1/TRBV3-2	ASSLRGIPEAF
TRBJ2-1	13	-	TRBV5-1	ASSLEGMIVNEQF
TRBJ1-1	13	-	TRBV5-1	ASSLGPGRNTEAF
TRBJ2-7	13	TRBD1	TRBV5-1	ASSREGQRFYEQY
TRBJ1-2	15	-	TRBV18	ASSPRRDPGGNYGYT
TRBJ2-7	13	TRBD2	TRBV27	ASSPTAGESYEQY
TRBJ2-2	16	-	TRBV4-3	ASSQEWQGTTGTGELF
TRBJ1-1	12	-	TRBV3-1/TRBV3-2	ASSQEGERTEAF